The entry below describes one T cell receptor beta chain. Under the authors' procedure: Counts of nucleated cells, estimated from reference gene primer amplification, were obtained. Clones were sequenced by immunoSEQ multiplex PCR, and TCRdb holds only the in-frame ones, with some missing. That table supplies the V and J calls and clone size; D and trimming were determined from the DNA. This sample carries hundreds of thousands of clones, around 90% of them seen once, and the ten largest clones take about 2%. These data come from a study of blood T cell repertoires in COVID-19. The CDR3 spans 15 residues. CDR1 is MDHEN and CDR2 is SYDVKM in the germline V gene. Trimming stripped 3 bases from V and 2 bases from J, with 14 bases between. Membership in each cohort depended on participant-reported clinical history.

The clonotype comes from a young woman with acute COVID-19. This chain links TRBV28 with TRBJ2-7; D possibly corresponds to TRBD1 (7 bases). The sequenced material came from PBMCs or T cells enriched from blood (not recorded which). Written as DNA, the CDR3 is TGTGCCAGCAGTTTGGGGGGACAGCTAGCCTACGAGCAGTACTTC. This translates into CASSLGGQLAYEQYF.